The clone carrying this T cell receptor beta chain was seen more than once but under ten times. Antigen specificity is unknown. The source of the sample is a study of neurological immune-mediated disorders. Whole-study findings and limits: No CDR3 amino acid sequences recurred among expanded clones across subjects, suggesting private repertoires in all groups. Patients with HTLV-1-associated myelopathy showed the most TCR clonal expansion. Those with multiple sclerosis showed the least, falling below healthy controls.

The cDNA was generated through 5'RACE incorporating 10-nucleotide random UMIs. From the 5' RACE reads, TCRdb called clonotypes with MiXCR, one entry per CDR3 protein. The table includes roughly 61,000 distinct CDR3 sequences, 20% to 30% detected once. Time point indicated: technical triplicate 2. The clonotype was recovered from a man aged 55 to 70 with HTLV-1-associated myelopathy (HAM/TSP). The sample comprised PBMCs.

CDR3 loop: CSANRGGTEAFF. The CDR3 DNA follows: TGCAGCGCCAATCGAGGGGGAACTGAAGCTTTCTTT. The V and J genes are TRBV29-1 and TRBJ1-1, with a weak D call TRBD1 (6 bases). Trimming shortened V by 7 bases and J by 5 bases, and 14 bases separated the two germline ends. The CDR3 covers 12 residues. Germline loops: CDR1 SQVTM, CDR2 ANQGSEA.